This record concerns one T cell receptor beta chain sequence. Per the authors' pipeline: Estimation of nucleated cell counts relied on the amplification of reference gene primers. Sequencing was performed with immunoSEQ multiplex PCR; in TCRdb, only in-frame clones are kept and a portion is missing. V, J and clone size are those of that table, while D and trimming were read from the DNA. This sample has over 130,000 clones, with 86% found just once. This record comes from a study of blood T cell repertoires in COVID-19. Study-level background: T cells, B-cell-depleted T cells, or PBMCs supplied cDNA or gDNA.

Input material: peripheral blood. The TCR sequence derives from a man in his 70s with acute or convalescent COVID-19.

The CDR3 region is CASSQGSSGGDTQYF. The CDR3 DNA reads as TGCGCCAGCAGCCAGGGATCTAGCGGGGGAGATACGCAGTATTTT. The V gene is TRBV5-1, the J gene TRBJ2-3; 10 bases line up with TRBD2. CDR1 and CDR2 (germline): SGHRS, YFSETQ. This CDR3 contains 15 residues. V lost 4 bases, J lost 5 bases, and 7 bases stayed unmatched.